The following is a T cell receptor (beta chain) sequence with its context. Its antigen is currently unknown. Data came from immunoSEQ multiplex PCR; TCRdb stores just in-frame clones and leaves some out. The table records about 200,000 clones, around 86% of them present only once. The record originates from a study of cytomegalovirus exposure and HLA in healthy donors. About the research overall: The approximately 690 first-cohort repertoires and the roughly 120 validation repertoires shared the same platform, a later analysis reported.

The CDR3 contains 14 residues. Losses at the gene ends were 5 bases for V and 4 bases for J; bases not matched to a gene: 2. Germline V gives CDR1 PRHDT, CDR2 FYEKMQ (reference sequence). Study-level results: Testing in vitro showed a few CMV-associated chains specific for CMV antigens.

The gene calls are TRBV13 and TRBJ2-7, with 13 nucleotides matching TRBD2. The receptor comes from a woman under 30 in good health and CMV-seropositive. The sample was PBMCs. The CDR3 DNA reads as TGTGCCAGCAGCCCGACTAGCGGGAGGTACGAGCAGTACTTC. Protein product: CASSPTSGRYEQYF. The whole variable domain, remainder taken from reference TRBV13 and TRBJ2-7, is AAGVIQSPRHLIKEKRETATLKCYPIPRHDTVYWYQQGPGQDPQFLISFYEKMQSDKGSIPDRFSAQQFSDYHSELNMSSLELGDSALYFCASSPTSGRYEQYFGPGTRLTVT.